The 17 T cell receptor beta chains listed next were all sequenced from one sample in a study of cytomegalovirus exposure and HLA in healthy donors. The PCR used 60 Vbeta and 13 Jbeta primers. Libraries were prepared by immunoSEQ multiplex PCR; TCRdb keeps only in-frame clonotypes and omits some of them. The table lists approximately 76,000 clones, 79% of them singletons. Sequenced sample: PBMCs. The receptors shown here come from a man aged 30 to 45 in good health and CMV-seronegative.

On this clone: At one boundary the junction diverges from the germline segment, which might be a read error. The chain has TRBV7-9 and TRBJ2-5; possible D gene TRBD2, 6 bases. Germline V CDR1 and CDR2: SEHNR, FQNEAQ (reference sequence). CDR3 length: 14 amino acids. The chain's CDR3 is CSSSFRLVVETQYF. The CDR3 DNA reads as TGTTCCAGCAGCTTCCGACTAGTTGTCGAGACCCAGTACTTC.

The rearrangement links TRBV5-4 to TRBJ1-2, with 12 bases aligning to TRBD1. The CDR3 length is 15 residues. Germline CDR1 is SGHNT and CDR2 is YYREEE (reference sequence). Trimming cost V 5 bases and J 2 bases; bases outside gene matches: 4. CDR3 in amino acids: CASRRDRGLNYGYTF. CDR3 sequence (DNA): TGTGCCAGCAGACGGGACAGGGGGCTGAACTATGGCTACACCTTC.

This clone was seen only once. The J gene is TRBJ2-7, the V gene TRBV25-1, with TRBD1 identical over 11 bases. The CDR3 is 15 residues long. The V and J ends lost 4 bases and 4 bases, in that order; junction bases with no gene match: 6. Germline-derived CDR1 and CDR2 are MGHDK and SYGVNS. In DNA, the CDR3 is TGTGCCAGCAGTGTAAGCGGGACAGGGGGTTACGAGCAGTACTTC. This sequence encodes CASSVSGTGGYEQYF.

The chain links TRBV6-5 to TRBJ2-3; TRBD2 agrees at 7 bases. This CDR3 spans 16 amino acids. Losses at the gene ends were 4 bases for V and 6 bases for J; bases not matched to a gene: 13. Germline V gene lookup returns CDR1 MNHEY and CDR2 SVGAGI. CDR3 amino acids: CASSSRTSSMSDTQYF. The CDR3 region has the DNA TGTGCCAGCAGTTCCCGGACTAGTAGTATGTCGGATACGCAGTATTTT.

The count of this clone is one. At one end the junction does not follow the germline gene, possibly because of a read error. V usage is TRBV6-1 and J usage is TRBJ2-5; 7 positions agree with TRBD2. There are 11 residues in the CDR3. In germline, CDR1 is MNHNS, CDR2 SASEGT. The CDR3 nucleotides are TGTGCCAGCAGTGGGTCGGCCCGGGGGGACTTC. Its translation: CASSGSARGDF.

This clone has only a few counts. V is TRBV4-3 and J is TRBJ2-7; weak D call: TRBD1 (6 bases). V lost 2 bases and J lost 4, with 12 bases in between. This CDR3 is 14 amino acids long. Germline CDR1 LGHNA, CDR2 YSLEER. DNA for the CDR3: TGCGCCAGCAGCCAAACCTTACAGGGTTACGAGCAGTACTTC. Translation gives CASSQTLQGYEQYF.

This rearrangement joins TRBV6-5 to TRBJ1-1; a possible D gene is TRBD1 (6 bases). V lost 2 bases and J lost 11, with 12 bases in between. CDR1 and CDR2 from the germline V gene are MNHEY and SVGAGI. The CDR3 loop spans 12 amino acids. CDR3 in amino acids: CASSYLWGQAFF. For the CDR3, the DNA is TGTGCCAGCAGTTACCTTTGGGGGCAGGCTTTCTTT.

CDR3 DNA sequence: TGTGCCAGCAGCCCACCGATGATGCTAGCGGGAGGTGGCAATGAGCAGTTCTTC. Its protein is CASSPPMMLAGGGNEQFF. The V gene is TRBV27, the J gene TRBJ2-1; 11 bases match TRBD2. The V gene end was trimmed by 6 bases and the J gene end by 6 bases; junction bases not matched to a gene: 16. The CDR3 extends over 18 amino acids. Germline V gene data show CDR1 as MNHEY and CDR2 as SMNVEV (reference sequence).

This clone was observed a single time. The gene calls are TRBV7-6 and TRBJ2-1, with 7 positions matching TRBD2. Germline V lookup: CDR1 SGHVS, CDR2 FNYEAQ. V was clipped by 4 bases and J by 10 bases; unmatched bases: 7. The CDR3 sequence is 13 residues long. CDR3 sequence reads: CASSSSGTREQFF. CDR3 nucleotides: TGTGCCAGCAGCTCCAGCGGGACGAGGGAGCAGTTCTTC. The variable domain in full, with the rest retrieved from reference TRBV7-6 and TRBJ2-1, is GAGVSQSPRYKVTKRGQDVALRCDPISGHVSLYWYRQALGQGPEFLTYFNYEAQQDKSGLPNDRFSAERPEGSISTLTIQRTEQRDSAMYRCASSSSGTREQFFGPGTRLTVL.

V is TRBV11-3 and J is TRBJ2-3, with 9 bases matching TRBD1. This CDR3 is built from 14 residues. Germline V gene data show CDR1 as SGHNT and CDR2 as YENEEA. The junction had 6 bases not matched to a gene; V was cut back by 4 bases and J by 7 bases. The CDR3 spells CASSWGQGGNTQYF. CDR3 DNA: TGTGCCAGCAGCTGGGGACAGGGAGGAAATACGCAGTATTTT. The variable domain in full, with the rest retrieved from reference TRBV11-3 and TRBJ2-3, is EAGVVQSPRYKIIEKKQPVAFWCNPISGHNTLYWYLQNLGQGPELLIRYENEEAVDDSQLPKDRFSAERLKGVDSTLKIQPAELGDSAVYLCASSWGQGGNTQYFGPGTRLTVL.

CDR3 DNA: TGTGCCAGCAGTTTATCCAACTACTTAGGGGAGCTGTTTTTT. The encoded protein is CASSLSNYLGELFF. V is TRBV27 and J is TRBJ2-2; D is unresolved. The CDR3 contains 14 residues. V lost 0 bases to trimming and J lost 8 bases, with 10 bases between them. Germline loops: CDR1 MNHEY, CDR2 SMNVEV (reference sequence).

The V and J genes are TRBV25-1 and TRBJ2-5, with 7 bases that match TRBD2. Unmatched junction bases numbered 6, after V lost 5 bases and J lost 3 bases. Germline V gives CDR1 MGHDK, CDR2 SYGVNS. This CDR3 is 14 amino acids long. CDR3 protein: CASSTWGGKETQYF. Here the CDR3 DNA reads TGTGCCAGCAGTACGTGGGGGGGTAAAGAGACCCAGTACTTC.

This clone was seen only once. The chain couples TRBV5-4 to TRBJ1-2; D is uncertain. This CDR3 region has 13 residues. The germline CDR1 and CDR2 sequences are SGHNT and YYREEE (reference sequence). Trimming removed 4 bases from V and 2 bases from J, with 9 bases in between. The CDR3 nucleotides are TGTGCCAGCAGCACCACAAGAAACTATGGCTACACCTTC. Protein sequence: CASSTTRNYGYTF.

This clone is a singleton in its sample. The chain links TRBV10-2 to TRBJ2-1, with D perhaps TRBD1 (6 bases). Per the germline V gene, CDR1 is WSHSY and CDR2 is SAAADI. The V end was cut by 6 bases, the J end by 4 bases, with 16 bases between. CDR3 size: 15 residues. The CDR3 nucleotides are TGCGCCAGCAGAGGGACATACGAATCTTACAATGAGCAGTTCTTC. Translated, it gives CASRGTYESYNEQFF.

This chain connects TRBV18 to TRBJ2-7, with TRBD1 identical over 8 bases. CDR3 size: 13 residues. J lost 2 bases, V lost 6 bases, and 3 bases had no gene match. The germline V gene encodes CDR1 KGHSH and CDR2 LQKENI. This CDR3 is CASSPTGAYEQYF. CDR3 sequence (DNA): TGTGCCAGCTCCCCGACAGGGGCCTACGAGCAGTACTTC.

This rearrangement joins TRBV27 to TRBJ2-7, with 8 bases that match TRBD1. In germline, CDR1 is MNHEY, CDR2 SMNVEV (reference sequence). V gave up 4 bases and J gave up 3 bases; unmatched junction bases: 11. The CDR3 has 16 amino acids. The CDR3 loop is CASSYGGTGGFYEQYF. The DNA of the CDR3 is TGTGCCAGCAGTTACGGTGGAACAGGGGGGTTCTACGAGCAGTACTTC.

This clone turned up a few times. The gene calls are TRBV20-1 and TRBJ2-2; D remains unclear. The ends were cut back, 3 bases at V and 8 bases at J, with 7 bases in the middle. The length of the CDR3 is 11 residues. Germline V gives CDR1 DFQATT, CDR2 SNEGSKA (reference sequence). CDR3 protein: CSASPVGELFF. The CDR3, as DNA: TGCAGTGCTAGCCCCGTAGGGGAGCTGTTTTTT.